Detailed here is one T cell receptor beta chain. The data were taken from a study of blood T cell repertoires in COVID-19. Across the study: Sources were T cells, B-cell-depleted T cells, or PBMCs; the material itself was cDNA or gDNA.

In germline, CDR1 is LNHDA, CDR2 SQIVND (reference sequence). CDR3 length: 11 residues. Trimming left V 10 bases short and J 3 bases short, with 9 bases between. The method was immunoSEQ multiplex PCR; TCRdb's version includes in-frame clones alone and lacks a portion of them. The repertoire holds approximately 380,000 clones, less than 85% seen once, with 3.5% to 4% in the top ten. The chain employs TRBV19 and TRBJ1-1; D unresolved. This clonotype was obtained from a woman between 18 and 29 years old with acute or convalescent COVID-19. The source material was peripheral blood. This CDR3 is CATESDTEAFF. The CDR3 bases are TGTGCCACTGAATCGGACACTGAAGCTTTCTTT.